Shown below are 16 T cell receptor beta chains from a single sample sequenced in a study of cytomegalovirus exposure and HLA in healthy donors. This PCR relied on a set of 60 Vbeta primers and 13 Jbeta primers. Assay used: immunoSEQ multiplex PCR; TCRdb lists only in-frame clones, some missing. The table has 160,000 or so clones, about 85% seen once. Sequencing input: PBMCs. These receptors were obtained from a man aged 50 or older in good health and CMV-seropositive.

The gene calls are TRBV5-6 and TRBJ1-1; D is undetermined. Germline-derived CDR1 and CDR2 are SGHDT and YYEEEE. Trimming removed 4 bases from V and 4 bases from J, with 14 bases in between. The CDR3 sequence is 14 residues long. CDR3 in DNA: TGTGCCAGCAGCCAATCACTGGTTGTCACTGAAGCTTTCTTT. Translated, it gives CASSQSLVVTEAFF.

This chain joins TRBV10-1 and TRBJ1-1; TRBD1 aligns across 8 bases. The CDR3 consists of 15 residues. J was trimmed by 1 base and V by 10 bases; bases with no gene match: 11. Germline CDR1 reads WNHNN; CDR2 reads SYGVQD (reference sequence). The CDR3 spells CANTTLGQENTEAFF. Here the CDR3 DNA reads TGCGCCAACACTACCTTGGGACAGGAGAACACTGAAGCTTTCTTT.

This chain uses TRBV10-3 with TRBJ1-1, with D possibly matching TRBD1 (5 bases). There are 14 residues in the CDR3. The germline gives CDR1 ENHRY, CDR2 SYGVKD. With 0 bases removed from V and 1 base from J, the gap between germline ends came to 6 bases. The CDR3: CAISESQGNTEAFF. CDR3 DNA: TGTGCCATCAGTGAGTCCCAGGGGAACACTGAAGCTTTCTTT.

The chain links TRBV19 to TRBJ1-2, with D possibly TRBD1 on 6 matching bases. The V gene lost 6 bases and the J gene lost 5 bases, with 13 bases spanning the gap. The length of the CDR3 is 13 residues. Germline V gene data show CDR1 as LNHDA and CDR2 as SQIVND (reference sequence). CDR3 in amino acids: CASSKPGDYGYTF. The CDR3 DNA reads as TGTGCCAGTAGCAAACCAGGGGATTATGGCTACACCTTC.

The V and J genes are TRBV29-1 and TRBJ1-3; 7 nucleotides align to TRBD1. CDR1 is SQVTM, CDR2 ANQGSEA, per germline. The CDR3 consists of 15 residues. V shed 5 bases and J 0 bases; nucleotides not matched to a gene: 7. In nucleotides, the CDR3 is TGCAGCGTTTCGTGGGACAGCTTCTCTGGAAACACCATATATTTT. This sequence encodes CSVSWDSFSGNTIYF.

This clone was picked up a small number of times. The chain's CDR3 is CASSQAAAGEVQETQYF. The CDR3 DNA follows: TGTGCCAGCAGCCAAGCGGCGGCGGGAGAAGTCCAAGAGACCCAGTACTTC. The genes are TRBV4-2 and TRBJ2-5; TRBD2 aligns across 7 bases. V gave up 1 base and J gave up 1 base; unmatched junction bases: 9. The CDR3 extends over 17 amino acids. Germline V gene data show CDR1 as LGHNA and CDR2 as YNFKEQ.

This clone occurred once. At one end, the junction sequence differs from germline, possibly due to a read error. This sequence joins TRBV28 and TRBJ1-2, with TRBD1 matching 7 bases. CDR1 and CDR2 (germline): MDHEN, SYDVKM. CDR3 length: 12 residues. The CDR3: CASSLTRDSSLF. CDR3 coding DNA: TGTGCCAGCAGCCTTACGAGGGACAGCTCACTCTTC.

The chain is built from TRBV18 and TRBJ1-5, with 12 nucleotides matching TRBD1. The junction had 8 bases not matched to a gene; V was cut back by 5 bases and J by 6 bases. There are 16 residues in the CDR3. Germline loops: CDR1 KGHSH, CDR2 LQKENI. The CDR3 region is CASSGTGGEKSQPQHF. CDR3 sequence (DNA): TGTGCCAGCTCAGGGACAGGGGGCGAGAAGTCTCAGCCCCAGCATTTT.

This chain uses TRBV10-3 with TRBJ2-7; D gene unclear. This CDR3 spans 11 amino acids. V dropped 4 bases and J dropped 5 bases, with 6 bases sitting between them. Germline V gives CDR1 ENHRY, CDR2 SYGVKD. The CDR3 DNA reads TGTGCCATCAGTGGTTCTAACGAGCAGTACTTC. As protein: CAISGSNEQYF.

The chain has TRBV27 and TRBJ2-5; TRBD1 matches at 10 bases. This CDR3 has 13 amino acids. Germline-derived CDR1 and CDR2 are MNHEY and SMNVEV (reference sequence). J gave up 4 bases and V 6 bases, and 2 bases lay outside the gene matches. The chain's CDR3 is CASRTGGIETQYF. CDR3 coding DNA: TGTGCCAGCAGGACAGGGGGCATAGAGACCCAGTACTTC.

This clone was seen a few times. The chain is built from TRBV18 and TRBJ2-5, with TRBD2 matching over 13 bases. There are 18 residues in the CDR3. The germline V gene encodes CDR1 KGHSH and CDR2 LQKENI. Trimming at V came to 3 bases and at J to 2 bases, leaving 9 bases not matched to a gene. CDR3 loop: CASSPTRPTSGRQETQYF. The CDR3 DNA is TGTGCCAGCTCACCCACCCGCCCGACTAGCGGGAGGCAAGAGACCCAGTACTTC.

The chain has TRBV7-6 and TRBJ2-1, with 9 bases aligning to TRBD2. The CDR3 length is 15 residues. Germline V gene lookup returns CDR1 SGHVS and CDR2 FNYEAQ. J gave up 6 bases and V 2 bases, and 5 bases lay outside the gene matches. DNA of the CDR3: TGTGCCAGCAGCTTAACCGCGGGGGGGAGCAATGAGCAGTTCTTC. This gives the protein CASSLTAGGSNEQFF. Together with reference TRBV7-6 and TRBJ2-1, the CDR3 gives the full variable domain: GAGVSQSPRYKVTKRGQDVALRCDPISGHVSLYWYRQALGQGPEFLTYFNYEAQQDKSGLPNDRFSAERPEGSISTLTIQRTEQRDSAMYRCASSLTAGGSNEQFFGPGTRLTVL.

V and J are TRBV19 and TRBJ2-5; 9 bases line up with TRBD1. CDR3 length: 14 amino acids. Losses at the gene ends were 4 bases for V and 4 bases for J; bases not matched to a gene: 4. The germline V gene encodes CDR1 LNHDA and CDR2 SQIVND (reference sequence). The CDR3 nucleotides read TGTGCCAGTAGTACCGACAGGGGGGGAGAGACCCAGTACTTC. Translated, it gives CASSTDRGGETQYF.

This chain's CDR3 is CASSPGLAGKETQYF. DNA for the CDR3: TGTGCCAGCAGCCCGGGACTAGCGGGGAAAGAGACCCAGTACTTC. The chain combines TRBV6-6 with TRBJ2-5, with 13 bases lining up with TRBD2. This CDR3 spans 15 amino acids. Germline CDR1 and CDR2: MNHNY and SVGAGI (reference sequence). J was trimmed by 3 bases and V by 6 bases; bases with no gene match: 4.

This clone was counted only a few times. The V call is TRBV6-5, the J call TRBJ1-2, with D possibly TRBD1 on 6 matching bases. Germline V CDR1 and CDR2: MNHEY, SVGAGI. Deletions cut 4 bases from V and 0 bases from J, with 12 bases between. The CDR3 consists of 15 residues. Here the CDR3 reads CASSSPAGANYGYTF. CDR3 sequence (DNA): TGTGCCAGCAGTTCTCCGGCAGGGGCTAACTATGGCTACACCTTC.

This clone occurred a few times. V is TRBV5-1 and J is TRBJ2-7, with TRBD2 identical over 7 bases. Trimming cost V 4 bases and J 5 bases; bases outside gene matches: 9. From germline, CDR1 is SGHRS and CDR2 YFSETQ. The CDR3 is 14 amino acids. This CDR3 reads CASSARVGGDEQYF. The CDR3 bases are TGCGCCAGCAGCGCCCGCGTGGGAGGGGACGAGCAGTACTTC.